This T cell receptor beta chain was sequenced in a study of T cells after posttransplantation cyclophosphamide. The CDR3 runs to 19 residues. From germline, CDR1 is LGHNA and CDR2 YSLEER. The V and J ends lost 4 bases and 0 bases respectively, with 22 bases between them. The protocol was immunoSEQ multiplex PCR, while the TCRdb copy is restricted to in-frame clones and leaves out a portion. This set yields 30,000 to 45,000 clones and no singletons; the top ten hold roughly 1.2%. This clone was found many times. This sequence originates from a girl aged 10 to 17 in good health, CMV-negative, and a related stem cell transplant donor. The sequencing input was PBMCs. J is TRBJ2-1 and V is TRBV4-3, with D uncertain. The CDR3 loop reads CASSPVTEGGYSSYNEQFF. In nucleotides, the CDR3 is TGCGCCAGCAGCCCCGTAACCGAAGGCGGTTATTCCTCCTACAATGAGCAGTTCTTC.